Here is one T cell receptor beta chain with its context. With 4 bases clipped from V and 9 bases from J, the junction kept 3 bases outside the gene matches. This CDR3 has 12 residues. Germline values: CDR1 GTSNPN, CDR2 SVGIG (reference sequence). Study processing details: Amplifying reference gene primers gave estimates of nucleated cell counts. Sequencing used immunoSEQ multiplex PCR; TCRdb keeps in-frame clones, though not all of them. V, J and clone size derive from that table, while D and trimming were established from the DNA sequence. Of some 70,000 clones in the sample, 65% to 85% are singletons; the top ten hold approximately 10%. The sample comes from a study of blood T cell repertoires in COVID-19. Overall study: The study drew acute and convalescent COVID-19 samples from the United States, Italy and Spain. The analysed material was cDNA or gDNA that came from T cells, B-cell-depleted T cells, or PBMCs.

V and J are TRBV30 and TRBJ1-6; 7 bases match TRBD1. The clonotype was recovered from a woman between 45 and 60 years old with acute or convalescent COVID-19. Source material: peripheral blood. CDR3 nucleotide sequence: TGTGCCTGGACCCGGGACAGTTCACCCCTCCACTTT. Its translation is CAWTRDSSPLHF.